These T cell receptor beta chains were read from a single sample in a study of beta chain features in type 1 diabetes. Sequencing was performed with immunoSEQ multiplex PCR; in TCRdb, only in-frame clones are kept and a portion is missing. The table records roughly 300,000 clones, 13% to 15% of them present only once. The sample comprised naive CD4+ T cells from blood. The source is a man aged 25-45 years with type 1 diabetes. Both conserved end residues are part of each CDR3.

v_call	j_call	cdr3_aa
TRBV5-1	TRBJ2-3	CASSLRLAGPDTQYF
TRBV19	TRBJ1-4	CAARDNTNEKLFF
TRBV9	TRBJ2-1	CASSGTSAPIDEQFF
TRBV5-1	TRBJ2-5	CASSPGGGGETQYF
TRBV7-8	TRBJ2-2	CASSLVRLNTGELFF
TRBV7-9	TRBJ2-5	CASSLRPGEETQYF
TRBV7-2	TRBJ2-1	CASSLAAGVSYNEQFF
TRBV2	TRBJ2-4	CASSVTGASKNIQYF
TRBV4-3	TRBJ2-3	CASSQEGLAADTQYF
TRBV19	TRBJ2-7	CASSDRTSGHLRSYEQYF
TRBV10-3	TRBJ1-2	CAISGQGANYGYTF
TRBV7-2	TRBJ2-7	CASSLKAGLSSYEQYF
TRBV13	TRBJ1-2	CASSLSATAGGYTF
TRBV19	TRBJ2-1	CASSTGQGRIDEQFF
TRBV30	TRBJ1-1	CAWSGGGRRGHFTEAFF
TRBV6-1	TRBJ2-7	CASSPPGTPYEQYF
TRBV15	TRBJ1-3	CATSRGQGAFGNTIYF
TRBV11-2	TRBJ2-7	CASRPRTSGGQGEQYF
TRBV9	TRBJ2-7	CASSARDYQTYEQYF
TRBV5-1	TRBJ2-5	CASSSTEAETQYF
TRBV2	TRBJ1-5	CASSASTPSQHF
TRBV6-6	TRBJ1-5	CASTGGLSQPQHF
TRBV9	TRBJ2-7	CASSVEAAGASYEQYF
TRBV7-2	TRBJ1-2	CASSSGQYYGYTF
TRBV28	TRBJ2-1	CASSSTLSARLGNEQFF
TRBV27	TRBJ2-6	CASRLSGANVLTF
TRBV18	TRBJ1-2	CASSPSGSGYTF
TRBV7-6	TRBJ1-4	CASSLHQGSTNEKLFF
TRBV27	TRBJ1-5	CASRGQGGQPQHF
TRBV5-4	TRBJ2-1	CASSSRTSGTDEQFF
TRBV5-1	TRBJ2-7	CASSYGTRAYEQYF
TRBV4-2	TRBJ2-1	CASSQLAGGRNEQFF
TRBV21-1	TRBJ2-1	CASSMCVSGRDNEQFF
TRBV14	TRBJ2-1	CASSQEVWRSVPFF
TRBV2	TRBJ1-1	CASGPGGRNTEAFF
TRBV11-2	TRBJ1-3	CASSPGTSGNTIYF
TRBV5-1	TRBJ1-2	CASSFEPGQNFYGYTF
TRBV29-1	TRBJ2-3	CSVAEGGQTTQYF
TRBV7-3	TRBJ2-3	CASSFGARTDTQYF
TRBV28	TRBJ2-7	CASTSFLVPYEQYF
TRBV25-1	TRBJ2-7	CASSGQFPNEQYF
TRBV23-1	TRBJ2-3	CASSPNSGGCTDTQYF
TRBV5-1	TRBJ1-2	CASSQGTDYGYTF
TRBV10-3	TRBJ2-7	CAISDPGTEAYEQYF
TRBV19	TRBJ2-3	CASSITITDTQYF
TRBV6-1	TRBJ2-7	CASRERSASGPYEQYF
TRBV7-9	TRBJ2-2	CASSLAALAYTGELFF
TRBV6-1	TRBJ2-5	CASSGGRTGVNRETQYF
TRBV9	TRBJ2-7	CASSVGSSAISYEQYF
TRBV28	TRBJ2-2	CASNWVATGELFF